These T cell receptor beta chains were read from a single sample in a study of OX40 agonist ivuxolimab in advanced cancers. TCRdb's copy holds only in-frame clones and misses some; the assay was immunoSEQ multiplex PCR. The table has 39,000 or so clones, more than 80% seen once. The sample consisted of CD4+ or CD8+ T cells sorted from blood, taken in a trial of the OX40 agonist ivuxolimab. The receptors stem from an adult with an advanced solid tumor such as melanoma, head and neck, liver or kidney cancer. CDR3s include the opening cysteine and the closing phenylalanine or tryptophan. The order of the fields is J gene, clone size, D gene, V gene, CDR3 protein. A D gene is named only where the DNA matches it firmly. Not all rows give a size; the values are once, few, many and, for expanded clones, a class.

>TRBJ1-3|once|-|TRBV10-3
CAIRGTESPGNTIYF
>TRBJ1-2|-|-|TRBV6-5
CASSYGVQGRYGYTF
>TRBJ1-2|few|TRBD1|TRBV7-9
CASSTTGAGGYTF
>TRBJ2-2|-|-|TRBV27
CASGGWPAGELFF
>TRBJ2-6|-|-|TRBV6-1
CASRNQGIRANVLTF
>TRBJ1-6|-|TRBD1|TRBV6-5
CASSYSQGARSPLHF
>TRBJ1-1|-|TRBD1|TRBV10-3
CAIRQGATEAFF
>TRBJ2-1|-|TRBD2|TRBV5-1
CASGTSGSSYNEQFF
>TRBJ2-7|-|TRBD1|TRBV5-1
CASSSGQAAYEQYF
>TRBJ2-3|-|TRBD1|TRBV19
CASRGGAEADTQYF
>TRBJ2-3|-|-|TRBV11-3
CASSLGAWTGDTQYF
>TRBJ1-4|once|-|TRBV7-3
CASSQGATNEKLFF
>TRBJ1-2|-|TRBD1|TRBV6-5
CASRQLSGTAYGYTF
>TRBJ1-5|-|-|TRBV28
CASSLRAGHNQPQHF
>TRBJ2-7|-|TRBD1|TRBV7-2
CASIYRIPGQGAYEQYF
>TRBJ2-7|-|TRBD1|TRBV29-1
CSVEDRKRQGYEQYF
>TRBJ1-5|-|-|TRBV29-1
CSVTRGVGNQPQHF
>TRBJ2-7|-|-|TRBV9
CASSAAGGDSYEQYF
>TRBJ1-2|-|-|TRBV5-6
CASSLGRVGYTF
>TRBJ2-3|-|TRBD1|TRBV9
CASSPGQEDTDTQYF
>TRBJ2-5|once|-|TRBV2
CASIPGGLQETQYF
>TRBJ1-2|once|-|TRBV9
CASNEGGIYGYTF
>TRBJ1-1|once|-|TRBV7-2
CASSSPSPNTEAFF
>TRBJ2-1|-|TRBD2|TRBV5-4
CASSRPGTRASNEQFF
>TRBJ2-1|-|TRBD1|TRBV25-1
CASRDRPYNEQFF
>TRBJ2-3|-|-|TRBV5-1
CASSLASSAPLTDTQYF
>TRBJ1-4|-|-|TRBV7-9
CASSGDGNEKLFF
>TRBJ1-6|few|-|TRBV7-2
CASSPRGGYNSPLHF
>TRBJ1-5|-|TRBD1|TRBV2
CASRGQGQPQHF
>TRBJ2-2|-|-|TRBV11-3
CASSFATPGELFF
>TRBJ2-2|-|-|TRBV11-3
CASSLMAAGGELFF
>TRBJ1-5|-|-|TRBV5-6
CASSLWRFGNQPQHF
>TRBJ2-5|-|TRBD2|TRBV6-1
CASRGVAGDKETQYF
>TRBJ1-2|few|TRBD1|TRBV29-1
CSALTGVDGYTF
>TRBJ2-2|-|TRBD1|TRBV5-1
CASSPAAFLGQASTGELFF
>TRBJ1-1|few|-|TRBV19
CASSIGTVPHAFF
>TRBJ2-7|-|TRBD2|TRBV6-6
CASSYGLGLEQYF
>TRBJ2-3|-|-|TRBV6-5
CASSYSPNFHTDTQYF
>TRBJ2-2|-|-|TRBV9
CASSPGALLTGELFF
>TRBJ1-2|-|-|TRBV4-3
CASSQDNGNDYGYTF
>TRBJ2-5|once|-|TRBV6-5
CASSYEETQYF
>TRBJ1-2|few|TRBD1|TRBV2
CASSVTDRSHGYTF
>TRBJ1-1|-|-|TRBV5-6
CASTLGQGNAEAFF
>TRBJ2-3|-|-|TRBV6-1
CASSEGLVGYSDTQYF
>TRBJ2-2|-|-|TRBV19
CASSKLIDITNTGELFF
>TRBJ2-5|-|-|TRBV5-1
CASSLSAFGVQETQYF
>TRBJ2-7|-|TRBD2|TRBV6-1
CASRVRGGQYEQYF
>TRBJ1-1|few|-|TRBV18
CASSPLIRDTEAFF
>TRBJ2-2|-|-|TRBV19
CASSIWGSDGELFF
>TRBJ2-2|-|-|TRBV30
CAWSSLNTGELFF
>TRBJ1-1|-|-|TRBV6-6
CASTPRQGVTEAFF
>TRBJ1-5|-|TRBD1|TRBV6-5
CASSRTGIGNQPQHF
>TRBJ1-2|once|-|TRBV18
CASSPLLGSGHHGYTF
>TRBJ1-2|-|-|TRBV6-6
CASTQTETNYGYTF
>TRBJ2-2|-|TRBD1|TRBV4-1
CASTLRQGVHQELFF